This passage covers 22 T cell receptor beta chains from one sample sequenced in a study of OX40 agonist ivuxolimab in advanced cancers. Sequencing was performed with immunoSEQ multiplex PCR; in TCRdb, only in-frame clones are kept and a portion is missing. The profile shows thousands of clones, 66% of them singletons. The sequenced sample was CD4+ or CD8+ T cells sorted from blood, obtained in a trial of the OX40 agonist ivuxolimab. Receptors were obtained from an adult with an advanced solid tumor such as melanoma, head and neck, liver or kidney cancer.

V and J are TRBV6-5 and TRBJ2-2, with a weak D call TRBD2 (5 bases). Germline V gene data show CDR1 as MNHEY and CDR2 as SVGAGI. This CDR3 has 13 amino acids. Trimming stripped 5 bases from V and 5 bases from J, with 9 bases between. CDR3 sequence (DNA): TGTGCCAGCAGTCTTCGGGAAACCGGGGAGCTGTTTTTT. Protein product: CASSLRETGELFF.

The chain combines TRBV28 with TRBJ2-1; 15 positions match TRBD2. The CDR3 spans 19 residues. Germline trimming cut 6 bases from V and 9 bases from J; bases unmatched to any gene: 18. Germline CDR1 reads MDHEN; CDR2 reads SYDVKM. CDR3 in amino acids: CASSSPWTSGRGLIGEQFF. DNA for the CDR3: TGTGCCAGCAGCTCCCCCTGGACTAGCGGGAGGGGTCTTATCGGTGAGCAGTTCTTC. The complete variable domain, with remaining parts taken from reference TRBV28 and TRBJ2-1, reads DVKVTQSSRYLVKRTGEKVFLECVQDMDHENMFWYRQDPGLGLRLIYFSYDVKMKEKGDIPEGYSVSREKKERFSLILESASTNQTSMYLCASSSPWTSGRGLIGEQFFGPGTRLTVL.

This clone is classed as medium-sized (0.01 to 0.1%). The rearrangement links TRBV27 to TRBJ2-3; the D gene is possibly TRBD2 (6 bases). This CDR3 contains 13 residues. Trimming cost V 0 bases and J 5 bases, with 6 bases left between them. CDR1 and CDR2 from the germline V gene are MNHEY and SMNVEV (reference sequence). CDR3 bases: TGTGCCAGCAGTTTATCGGGGGGAGATACGCAGTATTTT. It specifies CASSLSGGDTQYF.

Concerning this clone itself: This may stem from a read error, because a much larger clone lies one nucleotide away. The chain uses TRBV27 and TRBJ2-5; D is unclear. The V end was cut by 2 bases, the J end by 2 bases, with 15 bases between. Germline V gene lookup returns CDR1 MNHEY and CDR2 SMNVEV (reference sequence). This CDR3 comprises 16 residues. This chain's CDR3 is CASSLRAGRMQETQYF. CDR3 bases: TGTGCCAGCAGTTTAAGGGCAGGCAGGATGCAAGAGACCCAGTACTTC.

The chain is built from TRBV13 and TRBJ2-1; a weak D match, TRBD2 (6 bases). The ends were cut back, 5 bases at V and 6 bases at J, with 11 bases in the middle. Germline values: CDR1 PRHDT, CDR2 FYEKMQ (reference sequence). The CDR3 sequence is 13 residues long. CDR3 DNA: TGTGCCAGCAGCCCCAGGACTATCAATGAGCAGTTCTTC. Translation: CASSPRTINEQFF.

The rearrangement uses TRBV30 and TRBJ2-1; D is unclear. Germline CDR1 GTSNPN, CDR2 SVGIG (reference sequence). CDR3 length: 11 residues. The germline V and J ends were trimmed by 1 base and 5 bases, with 3 bases remaining between them. This CDR3 reads CAWSEDNEQFF. The CDR3, as DNA: TGTGCCTGGAGTGAGGACAATGAGCAGTTCTTC.

V gene TRBV28 combines with J gene TRBJ1-2; no definite D call. V shed 2 bases and J shed 1 base, with 8 bases lying between them. Germline CDR1 MDHEN, CDR2 SYDVKM. The CDR3 extends over 14 amino acids. In DNA form, the CDR3 reads TGTGCCAGCAGTTTAGACACCTTTAACTATGGCTACACCTTC. Its protein is CASSLDTFNYGYTF.

This clone qualifies as medium-sized. The chain recombines TRBV6-5 with TRBJ2-7; TRBD2 agrees at 9 bases. Germline loops: CDR1 MNHEY, CDR2 SVGAGI. V gave up 5 bases and J gave up 4 bases; unmatched junction bases: 3. The length of the CDR3 is 13 residues. In nucleotides, the CDR3 is TGTGCCAGCAGTGCGACTAGCGGTTACGAGCAGTACTTC. This translates into CASSATSGYEQYF.

This clone was seen repeatedly, ten times or more. The chain links TRBV7-9 to TRBJ2-2, with unresolved D. Germline-derived CDR1 and CDR2 are SEHNR and FQNEAQ (reference sequence). The CDR3 loop spans 12 amino acids. V lost 1 base and J lost 5, with 2 bases in between. For the CDR3, the DNA is TGTGCCAGCAGCTTAGGTACCGGGGAGCTGTTTTTT. Amino acid sequence: CASSLGTGELFF.

V is TRBV18 and J is TRBJ2-1; 9 positions agree with TRBD1. Germline CDR1 and CDR2: KGHSH and LQKENI. Trimming at V came to 9 bases and at J to 0 bases, leaving 12 bases not matched to a gene. The CDR3 is 17 amino acids. The CDR3 nucleotides are TGTGCCAGGGACACCGGTGGACAGGGGAGCTCCTACAATGAGCAGTTCTTC. Protein: CARDTGGQGSSYNEQFF.

This chain uses TRBV13 with TRBJ1-2; D not certain. The CDR3 has 16 amino acids. Germline-derived CDR1 and CDR2 are PRHDT and FYEKMQ (reference sequence). Trimming took off 4 bases at V and 3 bases at J, with 18 bases between the two ends. The CDR3: CASSSFSGTSYYGYTF. CDR3 bases: TGTGCCAGCAGCTCCTTTAGCGGCACCTCCTACTATGGCTACACCTTC. Based on the CDR3 plus reference TRBV13 and TRBJ1-2, the full variable domain is AAGVIQSPRHLIKEKRETATLKCYPIPRHDTVYWYQQGPGQDPQFLISFYEKMQSDKGSIPDRFSAQQFSDYHSELNMSSLELGDSALYFCASSSFSGTSYYGYTFGSGTRLTVV.

This sequence joins TRBV11-2 and TRBJ2-2, with D maybe TRBD2 (5 bases). Germline CDR1 reads SGHAT; CDR2 reads FQNNGV. V dropped 3 bases and J dropped 1 base, with 9 bases sitting between them. This CDR3 has 15 amino acids. CDR3 protein: CASSLSGMNTGELFF. The DNA for the CDR3 is TGTGCCAGCAGCTTGAGCGGAATGAACACCGGGGAGCTGTTTTTT.

The table lists this clone with a count of one. The chain couples TRBV28 to TRBJ2-5; D is unresolved. V lost 5 bases and J 5 bases, leaving 15 bases between the germline ends. The germline V gene encodes CDR1 MDHEN and CDR2 SYDVKM. There are 14 residues in the CDR3. This CDR3 reads CASSTRMESETQYF. The CDR3 DNA is TGTGCCAGCAGTACCCGGATGGAGTCGGAGACCCAGTACTTC.

V is TRBV5-6 and J is TRBJ2-7; D might be TRBD2 (6 bases). Germline lookup yields CDR1 SGHDT and CDR2 YYEEEE. This CDR3 has 14 residues. The V end was cut by 4 bases, the J end by 2 bases, with 13 bases between. The CDR3 spells CASSPGLPAYEQYF. The CDR3 DNA reads TGTGCCAGCAGCCCGGGACTCCCTGCCTACGAGCAGTACTTC. Drawing the rest from reference TRBV5-6 and TRBJ2-7, the complete variable domain is DAGVTQSPTHLIKTRGQQVTLRCSPKSGHDTVSWYQQALGQGPQFIFQYYEEEERQRGNFPDRFSGHQFPNYSSELNVNALLLGDSALYLCASSPGLPAYEQYFGPGTRLTVT.

At least ten counts were recorded for this clone. This chain uses TRBV14 with TRBJ2-1; D gene unclear. The CDR3 length is 13 residues. The V and J ends lost 4 bases and 13 bases respectively, with 17 bases between them. CDR1 and CDR2 from the germline V gene are SGHDN and FVKESK. This chain's CDR3 is CASSLMASSLQFF. As DNA, the CDR3 is TGTGCCAGCAGCCTGATGGCCTCTTCACTTCAGTTCTTC.

V usage is TRBV14 and J usage is TRBJ2-7; 10 bases match TRBD1. The germline gives CDR1 SGHDN, CDR2 FVKESK. The J segment lost 3 bases and the V segment lost 2 bases, leaving 4 bases of the junction unmatched. CDR3 size: 15 residues. The CDR3 bases are TGTGCCAGCAGCCAATACCGGGACAGGGGCTACGAGCAGTACTTC. This gives the protein CASSQYRDRGYEQYF.

This clone was seen just once. The V call is TRBV7-2, the J call TRBJ1-1; D gene ambiguous. The ends were cut back, 3 bases at V and 1 base at J, with 6 bases in the middle. The CDR3 runs to 13 residues. In germline, CDR1 is SGHTA, CDR2 FQGNSA. The CDR3 here is CASSFPQNTEAFF. Written as DNA, the CDR3 is TGTGCCAGCAGCTTCCCCCAGAACACTGAAGCTTTCTTT.

This chain connects TRBV6-1 to TRBJ1-5; tentative D call: TRBD1 (5 bases). The germline CDR1 and CDR2 sequences are MNHNS and SASEGT. Trimming shortened V by 2 bases and J by 5 bases, and 13 bases separated the two germline ends. The CDR3 has 15 residues. The CDR3 reads CASSELTEGYQPQHF. The CDR3, as DNA: TGTGCCAGCAGTGAACTAACGGAGGGGTATCAGCCCCAGCATTTT.

The rearrangement uses TRBV11-2 and TRBJ2-5, with 13 bases identical to TRBD2. This CDR3 is 15 amino acids long. Germline V gene sequence: CDR1 SGHAT, CDR2 FQNNGV. With V trimmed by 4 bases and J by 4 bases, 3 bases remained unmatched. The CDR3 loop is CASSSGLAGRETQYF. In DNA, the CDR3 is TGTGCCAGCAGCTCGGGACTAGCGGGACGAGAGACCCAGTACTTC.

Within the sample, this clone is medium-sized. This chain connects TRBV13 to TRBJ1-2; 10 positions match TRBD1. From germline, CDR1 is PRHDT and CDR2 FYEKMQ (reference sequence). Losses at the gene ends were 6 bases for V and 3 bases for J; bases not matched to a gene: 7. The length of the CDR3 is 15 residues. The CDR3 loop is CASRPTGQGDYGYTF. The CDR3 DNA is TGTGCCAGCAGACCCACTGGACAGGGGGACTATGGCTACACCTTC.

V usage is TRBV27 and J usage is TRBJ2-7; D not resolved. V was pared by 3 bases and J by 1 base, with 10 bases between. Per germline, CDR1 MNHEY and CDR2 SMNVEV (reference sequence). The length of the CDR3 is 14 residues. For the CDR3, the DNA is TGTGCCAGCAGTTTTAGTACAGCATCCTACGAGCAGTACTTC. It yields the protein CASSFSTASYEQYF.

V gene TRBV2 combines with J gene TRBJ2-7; D gene ambiguous. Trimming took 1 base from V and 4 from J, leaving 2 bases between them. Germline CDR1 and CDR2: SNHLY and FYNNEI. The CDR3 runs to 11 residues. In DNA, the CDR3 is TGTGCCAGCAGTGAAGTGTACGAGCAGTACTTC. Its protein is CASSEVYEQYF.